This T cell receptor (beta chain) appears in the sequencing data of a study of vaccination effects on CD4 cells after COVID-19. Details on this clone: Its antigen is as yet unknown.

Antigen-specific CD4+ T cells were expanded (with viral peptide pools) by the ViraFEST assay ahead of sequencing. CD4+ T cell isolation took place after less than 13 days of culture. In the vaccine recipients, nucleocapsid antibodies were negative and there was no prior SARS-CoV-2 infection. Sequencing used immunoSEQ multiplex PCR; TCRdb keeps in-frame clones, though not all of them. Of 20,000 to 30,000 clones in the sample, 76% are singletons; the top ten hold about a tenth. The germline V and J ends were trimmed by 1 base and 4 bases, with 13 bases remaining between them. The CDR3 totals 15 residues. CDR1 and CDR2 from the germline V gene are LGHDT and YNNKEL (reference sequence).

J is TRBJ1-2 and V is TRBV3-1 (or the pseudogene TRBV3-2), with a tentative D call TRBD1 (5 bases). The material was CD4+ T cells from PBMCs cultured with HCoV-NL63 spike peptides, obtained before COVID-19 vaccination. The receptor was derived from a human donor who received a COVID-19 vaccine. CDR3 region: CASSQGQTLGYGYTF. Here the CDR3 DNA reads TGTGCCAGCAGCCAAGGACAGACCTTGGGCTATGGCTACACCTTC.